What follows are 10 T cell receptor beta chains derived from one specimen sequenced in a study of spatial heterogeneity in lung cancer. Time point denoted: sample taken at primary tumor resection. TCRdb fed the 5' RACE reads into MiXCR, producing one record per CDR3 protein. The sample carries 50,000 to 75,000 distinct CDR3 sequences, approximately 6% recorded once. Source: PBMCs, taken at surgery. All receptors derive from a female donor with early-stage non-small cell lung cancer.

This clonotype has at least ten counts. V usage is TRBV6-2 or TRBV6-3 and J usage is TRBJ2-1; no firm D call. The CDR3 extends over 14 amino acids. Trimming removed 7 bases from V and 0 bases from J, with 10 bases in between. Germline V lookup: CDR1 MNHEY, CDR2 SVGEGT. CDR3 in DNA: TGTGCCAGCACTTTAGATAGCTCCTACAATGAGCAGTTCTTC. This sequence encodes CASTLDSSYNEQFF.

This clonotype turned up a few times. The chain links TRBV7-6 to TRBJ2-1; the D gene is possibly TRBD1 (7 bases). This CDR3 is 15 amino acids long. Trimming removed 10 bases from V and 5 bases from J, with 21 bases in between. The V gene's germline CDR1 is SGHVS and CDR2 FNYEAQ. DNA of the CDR3: TGTGCCACCCGAGAGGGGGCAGGGAGGAACAATGAGCAGTTCTTC. This sequence encodes CATREGAGRNNEQFF.

As regards this clonotype: This may stem from a read error, because a much larger clone lies one nucleotide away. Here the CDR3 reads CASSRDGDMNQPQHF. The CDR3 DNA is TGTGCCAGCAGCCGTGACGGGGATATGAATCAGCCCCAGCATTTT. V is TRBV6-2 or TRBV6-3 and J is TRBJ1-5; D is ambiguous. The CDR3 covers 15 residues. The V and J ends lost 6 bases and 4 bases respectively, with 16 bases between them. Germline CDR1 and CDR2: MNHEY and SVGEGT.

The V gene is TRBV29-1, the J gene TRBJ2-3; 9 bases match TRBD1. Germline V lookup: CDR1 SQVTM, CDR2 ANQGSEA. J was trimmed by 6 bases and V by 7 bases; bases with no gene match: 8. This CDR3 contains 13 residues. The CDR3 loop reads CSAERTGADTQYF. The CDR3 bases are TGCAGCGCCGAGAGGACAGGGGCGGATACGCAGTATTTT.

This clonotype showed up many times. This sequence joins TRBV28 and TRBJ2-5; D might be TRBD2 (5 bases). The V gene's germline CDR1 is MDHEN and CDR2 SYDVKM. This CDR3 is built from 14 residues. V lost 5 bases to trimming and J lost 7 bases, with 17 bases between them. CDR3 coding DNA: TGTGCCAGCAGTCCCCCGGGCAACCGGGGGACCCAGTACTTC. This gives the protein CASSPPGNRGTQYF.

The chain couples TRBV18 to TRBJ1-4, with 9 nucleotides matching TRBD1. The CDR3 length is 15 residues. V shed 5 bases, J shed 8 bases, and the junction held 9 bases outside the gene matches. The V gene's germline CDR1 is KGHSH and CDR2 LQKENI. CDR3 nucleotide sequence: TGTGCCAGCTCAGACTACAGGGGGCGAGAAGAAAAACTGTTTTTT. Translating it yields CASSDYRGREEKLFF.

A word on this clonotype: At one end, the junction sequence differs from germline, possibly due to a read error. The CDR3 here is CASNLTRGDYKRETQYF. CDR3 coding DNA: TGTGCCAGCAACTTAACCCGAGGGGACTACAAGAGAGAGACCCAGTACTTC. The chain has TRBV11-1 and TRBJ2-5; 7 bases map to TRBD2. CDR3 size: 17 residues. The V gene's germline CDR1 is SGHAT and CDR2 FQDESV (reference sequence).

This clonotype was seen at least ten times. The chain is built from TRBV6-5 and TRBJ1-5; D remains ambiguous. CDR3 size: 14 residues. V lost 0 bases, J lost 3 bases, and 6 bases lay in between. In germline, CDR1 is MNHEY, CDR2 SVGAGI. The CDR3 is CASSYSRLNQPQHF. CDR3 DNA sequence: TGTGCCAGCAGTTACTCGAGACTCAATCAGCCCCAGCATTTT.

This clonotype was seen at least ten times. V and J are TRBV12-3 or TRBV12-4 and TRBJ2-3, with 7 positions matching TRBD1. CDR3 length: 15 amino acids. V dropped 5 bases and J dropped 0; count of bases not matched to a gene: 5. The CDR3 nucleotides are TGTGCCAGCAGTGGACAGGTCCCTAGCACAGATACGCAGTATTTT. Translated: CASSGQVPSTDTQYF.

The chain recombines TRBV7-8 with TRBJ1-4; a weak D match, TRBD1 (5 bases). Trimming cost V 5 bases and J 2 bases, with 12 bases left between them. CDR1 and CDR2 from the germline V gene are SGHVS and FQNEAQ. This CDR3 spans 15 amino acids. CDR3 in DNA: TGTGCCAGCAGCCCCTCGGGGGGTACTAATGAAAAACTGTTTTTT. Translating it yields CASSPSGGTNEKLFF.